This T cell receptor (beta chain) was found in a study of cytomegalovirus exposure and HLA in healthy donors. 13 Jbeta primers and 60 Vbeta primers were used for the PCR. The assay was immunoSEQ multiplex PCR, and TCRdb's table has in-frame clones only and misses some. This sample carries roughly 150,000 clones, approximately 61% of them seen once, and the ten largest clones take around 1.6%. CDR1 is MNHEY and CDR2 is SVGAGI in the germline V gene. The CDR3 is 14 amino acids. This clone was recorded once. The receptor was isolated from a human donor in good health. The sequenced sample consisted of PBMCs. The chain links TRBV6-5 to TRBJ2-5; 9 bases map to TRBD1. The last part of the DNA fits TRBJ2-7 better; the J call may be wrong. Here the CDR3 reads CASSQGGTGTEQYF. CDR3 DNA: TGTGCCAGCAGCCAAGGGGGGACAGGGACCGAGCAGTACTTC.